This T cell receptor (beta chain) was observed in a study of CD8+ T cells in alopecia areata. Study details: The drug, oral tofacitinib, was given to treated patients at 5 to 10 mg twice daily.

CDR3 length equals 13 residues. This clone was counted a single time. Antigen specificity is unknown. cDNA prepared by RNA extraction and subsequent reverse transcription served as the template for sequencing. Method: immunoSEQ multiplex PCR; TCRdb's copy keeps in-frame clones and lacks some. The table includes a few hundred thousand clones, approximately 65% detected once. Whole-study results and caveats: Numerous clones, expanded in lesions, remained in scalp and blood during tofacitinib.

Treatment here: oral pan-JAK inhibitor, 5-10 mg twice daily. The J gene is TRBJ1-1, the V gene TRBV7-5. TRBV7-5 counts as a pseudogene. The source is a human donor with alopecia areata. The material was CD4+ T cells sorted from blood, obtained at roughly week 45, from a patient treated with tofacitinib. The chain's CDR3 is CASSLRWGTEAFF. CDR3 coding DNA: TGTGCCAGCAGCTTACGCTGGGGCACTGAAGCTTTCTTT.